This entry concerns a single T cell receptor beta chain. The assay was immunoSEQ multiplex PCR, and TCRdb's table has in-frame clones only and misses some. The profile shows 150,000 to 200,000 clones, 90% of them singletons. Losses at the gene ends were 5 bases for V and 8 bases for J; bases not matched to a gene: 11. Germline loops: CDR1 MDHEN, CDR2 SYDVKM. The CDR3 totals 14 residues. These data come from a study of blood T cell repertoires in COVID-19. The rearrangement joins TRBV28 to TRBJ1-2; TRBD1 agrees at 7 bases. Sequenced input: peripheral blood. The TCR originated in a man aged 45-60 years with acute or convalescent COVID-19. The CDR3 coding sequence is TGTGCCAGCAGTCTAGGGGGCCCCGAAAGAGGCTACACCTTC. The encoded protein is CASSLGGPERGYTF.